The rows below give T cell receptor beta chains drawn from one sample of a study of T cell responses to AZD1222 COVID-19 vaccine. TCRdb's table, derived via immunoSEQ multiplex PCR, lists solely in-frame clones and lacks some. The sample has approximately 140,000 clones; 80% to 95% are singletons. Sequencing used peripheral blood, obtained 28 days after the second AZD1222 dose. The source of these receptors is an adult who received the AZD1222 COVID-19 vaccine. Both conserved end residues are part of each CDR3. The D gene is left open where the match is weak. Clone sizes are given selectively: once, few, many, or a class where the clone is expanded.

clone size	V gene	D gene	J gene	CDR3 DNA	CDR3 protein
.	TRBV11-2	.	TRBJ2-2	TGTGCCAGCAGCCCTTCGATGTACGATATTTTCACCGGGGAGCTGTTTTTT	CASSPSMYDIFTGELFF
.	TRBV7-2	.	TRBJ1-1	TGTGCCAGCAGCTTAATTGTTCTCTATACTGAAGCTTTCTTT	CASSLIVLYTEAFF
once	TRBV2	.	TRBJ1-1	TGTGCCAGCAGGGGGGAATCCTCGAACACTGAAGCTTTCTTT	CASRGESSNTEAFF
few	TRBV12-3/TRBV12-4	.	TRBJ2-2	TGTGCCAGCCGCCCTCCGGGGGCCGGGGAGCTGTTTTTT	CASRPPGAGELFF
few	TRBV9	.	TRBJ1-1	TGTGCCAGCAGCCCTCGGTGGGATCCGAACACTGAAGCTTTCTTT	CASSPRWDPNTEAFF
.	TRBV7-9	.	TRBJ1-2	TGTGCCAGCAGCTTGAGGGGGGACCCTTATGGCTACACCTTC	CASSLRGDPYGYTF
.	TRBV5-4	.	TRBJ1-2	TGTGCCAGCAGCTTTCCCGAGGGAAATGGCTACACCTTC	CASSFPEGNGYTF
.	TRBV7-9	.	TRBJ1-2	TGTGCCAGCAGCTTACAGGGTGGTGGCTATGGCTACACCTTC	CASSLQGGGYGYTF
.	TRBV15	TRBD1	TRBJ1-2	TGTGCCACCAGCGGGGGACAGGGGTATGGCTACACCTTC	CATSGGQGYGYTF
.	TRBV24-1	.	TRBJ1-5	TGTGCCACCAGTGATTCATGGGCTGGCAATCAGCCCCAGCATTTT	CATSDSWAGNQPQHF
.	TRBV6-1	TRBD1	TRBJ1-1	TGTGCCAGCAGTGATATACAGGGGGCGAGCACTGAAGCTTTCTTT	CASSDIQGASTEAFF
.	TRBV25-1	TRBD1	TRBJ1-3	TGTGCCAGCAGTGACCCGACAGGGGCCGGAAACACCATATATTTT	CASSDPTGAGNTIYF
.	TRBV3-1/TRBV3-2	TRBD2	TRBJ2-7	TGTGCCAGCAGCCAAATGGCGGGAGGAGTCGAGCAGTACTTC	CASSQMAGGVEQYF
.	TRBV5-1	TRBD2	TRBJ2-7	TGCGCCAGCAGCTTCGCTAGCGGGAGTCCCTACGAGCAGTACTTC	CASSFASGSPYEQYF
.	TRBV6-1	.	TRBJ1-2	TGTGCCAGCAGTGAAAGTCTTGACAGAGGATATGGCTACACCTTC	CASSESLDRGYGYTF
.	TRBV7-6	TRBD2	TRBJ2-7	TGTGCCAGCAGCCACCTGACTAGCGGTAACTACGAGCAGTACTTC	CASSHLTSGNYEQYF
.	TRBV7-9	TRBD1	TRBJ1-6	TGTGCCAGCAGCTTAGTATTATCAGGGGGTACTTCACCCCTCCACTTT	CASSLVLSGGTSPLHF